The clone carrying this T cell receptor (beta chain) has ten or more counts. This entry is derived from a study of T cells of healthy individuals. TCRdb fed the 5' RACE reads into MiXCR, producing one record per CDR3 protein. Found here are about 57,000 distinct CDR3 sequences, around 16% of them singletons; the top ten hold approximately 4.8%. The CDR3 is 13 amino acids. Trimming shortened V by 4 bases and J by 4 bases, and 10 bases separated the two germline ends. Germline CDR1 is DFQATT and CDR2 is SNEGSKA (reference sequence). The receptor comes from a human donor in good health. The V gene is TRBV20-1, the J gene TRBJ2-2; D gene unclear. CDR3 amino acids: CSANRVGTGELFF. For the CDR3, the DNA is TGCAGTGCTAATAGAGTTGGCACCGGGGAGCTGTTTTTT.